This entry lists 21 T cell receptor beta chains sequenced from one sample in a study of early T cells in non-severe SARS-CoV-2 infection. A single record per CDR3 protein comes from TCRdb applying MiXCR to the 5' RACE reads. Of approximately 90,000 distinct CDR3 sequences in the sample, roughly 15% were seen once. Sequenced material: whole blood, taken at baseline. The receptors come from an adult who was a healthcare worker with PCR-confirmed SARS-CoV-2 infection or an uninfected control (not recorded which).

This clonotype showed up many times. The V call is TRBV5-3, the J call TRBJ2-3, with D perhaps matching TRBD2 (6 bases). TRBV5-3 is reported as an ORF; its role is uncertain. The length of the CDR3 is 18 residues. The V end was cut by 4 bases, the J end by 3 bases, with 24 bases between. The CDR3: CARSPRLEAPRGTDTQYF. For the CDR3, the DNA is TGTGCCAGAAGCCCCCGACTAGAGGCTCCCCGAGGGACAGATACGCAGTATTTT.

The chain couples TRBV4-1 to TRBJ2-7; D may match TRBD1 or TRBD2 (6 bases each). This CDR3 is 15 amino acids long. Trimming pared 1 base from V and 3 bases from J, leaving 13 bases between. CDR1 is MGHRA, CDR2 YSYEKL, per germline. CDR3 residues: CASSQAAGEDYEQYF. The CDR3 region has the DNA TGCGCCAGCAGCCAAGCCGCAGGGGAGGACTACGAGCAGTACTTC.

The CDR3 region is CASKEEYDGTVNTEAFF. In DNA form, the CDR3 reads TGTGCCAGCAAGGAGGAGTATGATGGGACAGTGAACACTGAAGCTTTCTTT. This chain links TRBV6-1 with TRBJ1-1; 7 bases are a match to TRBD1. J lost 0 bases, V lost 7 bases, and 14 bases had no gene match. The germline V gene has CDR1 MNHNS and CDR2 SASEGT. This CDR3 is built from 17 residues.

This chain connects TRBV27 to TRBJ2-7; no clear D gene. Germline loops: CDR1 MNHEY, CDR2 SMNVEV (reference sequence). Trimming pared 4 bases from V and 2 bases from J, leaving 9 bases between. The CDR3 is 13 residues long. CDR3 region: CASSSINAYEQYF. CDR3 DNA sequence: TGTGCCAGCAGTTCCATTAACGCCTACGAGCAGTACTTC.

The chain employs TRBV6-5 and TRBJ2-5, with 11 bases matching TRBD2. The CDR3 has 15 residues. Germline CDR1 MNHEY, CDR2 SVGAGI. V was pared by 6 bases and J by 1 base, with 4 bases of the junction left unmatched. Here the CDR3 reads CASSPTSGTQETQYF. The DNA for the CDR3 is TGTGCCAGCAGCCCGACTAGCGGGACCCAAGAGACCCAGTACTTC.

V usage is TRBV12-3 or TRBV12-4 and J usage is TRBJ1-5, with TRBD1 identical over 9 bases. V lost 7 bases to trimming and J lost 2 bases; unmatched junction nucleotides: 6. The CDR3 runs to 15 residues. In nucleotides, the CDR3 is TGTGCCAGCACCACCGGGACAGGGCGCAATCAGCCCCAGCATTTT. This sequence encodes CASTTGTGRNQPQHF.

This clonotype was seen a few times. This rearrangement joins TRBV2 to TRBJ2-4; 8 bases map to TRBD1. The CDR3 has 16 amino acids. V gave up 6 bases and J gave up 4 bases; unmatched junction bases: 11. Germline V CDR1 and CDR2: SNHLY, FYNNEI. Written as DNA, the CDR3 is TGTGCCAGCAGGGTTCTATTGACAGGGGAAAAAAACATTCAGTACTTC. Its translation is CASRVLLTGEKNIQYF.

The chain combines TRBV5-1 with TRBJ2-7, with 7 bases lining up with TRBD1. CDR3 size: 14 residues. CDR1 and CDR2 from the germline V gene are SGHRS and YFSETQ. With V trimmed by 6 bases and J by 3 bases, 9 bases remained unmatched. The CDR3 is CASTPTGNLYEQYF. The CDR3 region has the DNA TGCGCCAGCACCCCGACAGGGAATCTCTACGAGCAGTACTTC.

The chain joins TRBV11-2 to TRBJ2-1, with 11 bases aligning to TRBD2. V shed 6 bases and J 5 bases; nucleotides not matched to a gene: 9. Germline values: CDR1 SGHAT, CDR2 FQNNGV. The CDR3 sequence is 16 residues long. The CDR3 region has the DNA TGTGCCAGCAGTCGATTAGCGGGAGGGGGCCACAATGAGCAGTTCTTC. This translates into CASSRLAGGGHNEQFF. Full variable domain (outside the CDR3, taken from reference TRBV11-2 and TRBJ2-1): EAGVAQSPRYKIIEKRQSVAFWCNPISGHATLYWYQQILGQGPKLLIQFQNNGVVDDSQLPKDRFSAERLKGVDSTLKIQPAKLEDSAVYLCASSRLAGGGHNEQFFGPGTRLTVL.

This clonotype was detected many times. The chain couples TRBV15 to TRBJ2-3; tentative D call: TRBD2 (6 bases). With 0 bases removed from V and 1 base from J, the gap between germline ends came to 14 bases. CDR1 is LNHNV, CDR2 YYDKDF, per germline (reference sequence). The CDR3 is 17 residues long. In DNA form, the CDR3 reads TGTGCCACCAGCAGAGACCCTATAGCGGCCCGCACAGATACGCAGTATTTT. Amino acid sequence: CATSRDPIAARTDTQYF.

This clonotype was observed a few times. This rearrangement joins TRBV4-1 to TRBJ2-7; possibly TRBD1 for D (6 bases). Deletions cut 0 bases from V and 7 bases from J, with 19 bases between. The CDR3 contains 16 residues. The germline CDR1 and CDR2 sequences are MGHRA and YSYEKL. In nucleotides, the CDR3 is TGCGCCAGCAGCCAAGATCTACAGGGTAGAGATTGGGAGCAGTACTTC. Protein sequence: CASSQDLQGRDWEQYF.

The rearrangement uses TRBV29-1 and TRBJ2-1; 10 bases match TRBD2. CDR1 SQVTM and CDR2 ANQGSEA come from the germline V gene. The CDR3 spans 14 residues. V lost 6 bases to trimming and J lost 8 bases; unmatched junction nucleotides: 10. In DNA, the CDR3 is TGCAGCGTAGACAGCGGGAGGGCCGTGCATGAGCAGTTCTTC. This translates into CSVDSGRAVHEQFF.

This clonotype showed up many times. The chain carries TRBV3-1 and TRBJ2-7, with 7 bases fitting TRBD2. Unmatched junction bases numbered 5, after V lost 0 bases and J lost 3 bases. Per germline, CDR1 LGHDT and CDR2 YNNKEL (reference sequence). This CDR3 contains 15 residues. CDR3 region: CASSQDGGSSYEQYF. The CDR3 coding sequence is TGTGCCAGCAGCCAAGATGGCGGGAGTAGCTACGAGCAGTACTTC.

This clonotype came up many times. At one end the junction does not follow the germline gene, possibly because of a read error. The chain employs TRBV28 and TRBJ2-7; D call uncertain. The CDR3 has 14 amino acids. The germline V gene has CDR1 MDHEN and CDR2 SYDVKM. CDR3 residues: CASSPPGDSHEQYF. CDR3 sequence (DNA): TGTGCCAGCAGTCCCCCAGGAGACTCCCACGAGCAGTACTTC.

This chain uses TRBV27 with TRBJ1-6, with D perhaps TRBD1 (5 bases). Trimming took off 5 bases at V and 13 bases at J, with 21 bases between the two ends. From germline, CDR1 is MNHEY and CDR2 SMNVEV (reference sequence). The CDR3 covers 15 residues. CDR3 region: CASSMVGQSRSPLHF. The CDR3, as DNA: TGTGCCAGCAGTATGGTGGGGCAGTCCCGATCGCCCCTCCACTTT.

The rearrangement uses TRBV2 and TRBJ2-3; 7 bases align to TRBD2. Germline trimming cut 6 bases from V and 6 bases from J; bases unmatched to any gene: 6. This CDR3 region has 13 residues. Germline loops: CDR1 SNHLY, CDR2 FYNNEI. The DNA of the CDR3 is TGTGCCAGCAGCCGGGGACTAACGGATACGCAGTATTTT. Its translation is CASSRGLTDTQYF.

This clonotype was counted only a few times. The V gene is TRBV6-5, the J gene TRBJ2-4; D possibly corresponds to TRBD2 (6 bases). The V end was cut by 0 bases, the J end by 0 bases, with 9 bases between. The V gene's germline CDR1 is MNHEY and CDR2 SVGAGI. The CDR3 length is 16 residues. The CDR3 region is CASSYSGGIAKNIQYF. CDR3 bases: TGTGCCAGCAGTTACTCGGGGGGAATAGCCAAAAACATTCAGTACTTC.

Many counts were recorded for this clonotype. This chain uses TRBV7-9 with TRBJ2-7; D unclear. The germline V gene has CDR1 SEHNR and CDR2 FQNEAQ (reference sequence). With 6 bases removed from V and 2 bases from J, the gap between germline ends came to 5 bases. The CDR3 is 11 residues long. The CDR3 here is CASSSPYEQYF. CDR3 DNA sequence: TGTGCCAGCAGTTCCCCCTACGAGCAGTACTTC.

This clonotype was counted between two and nine times. The chain recombines TRBV4-1 with TRBJ2-1; a possible D gene is TRBD2 (5 bases). Germline CDR1 and CDR2: MGHRA and YSYEKL. Trimming stripped 2 bases from V and 6 bases from J, with 14 bases between. The CDR3 totals 15 residues. CDR3 DNA sequence: TGCGCCAGCAGCCAACACCTAGGGAGCGGCAATGAGCAGTTCTTC. Its protein is CASSQHLGSGNEQFF.

The V call is TRBV20-1, the J call TRBJ2-7, with D possibly being TRBD2 (6 bases). Germline V CDR1 and CDR2: DFQATT, SNEGSKA (reference sequence). V was trimmed by 0 bases and J by 2 bases, leaving 14 bases between them. The CDR3 runs 15 residues. The CDR3 region is CSARDPGTSTYEQYF. DNA of the CDR3: TGCAGTGCTAGAGATCCTGGGACTTCGACCTACGAGCAGTACTTC.

This chain links TRBV7-9 with TRBJ1-1, with D maybe TRBD1 (5 bases). The germline V gene has CDR1 SEHNR and CDR2 FQNEAQ (reference sequence). Trimming removed 1 base from V and 4 bases from J, with 10 bases in between. The CDR3 sequence is 14 residues long. This CDR3 reads CASSLVGGTTEAFF. The CDR3 nucleotides read TGTGCCAGCAGCTTAGTGGGGGGGACCACTGAAGCTTTCTTT.